This TCR beta chain appears in the sequencing data of a study of T cell repertoires in cytomegalovirus infection (dated by TCRdb to the late 2010s). For context, the study as a whole: The HLA type of each donor mattered for the analysis, because public TCR beta signatures pointed to carriage of CMV infection along with the matching HLA type.

This clonotype was detected many times. Its recognized antigen is unknown. No clone much larger than this one lies a single base away; base qualities are absent. V is shortened by 5 bases, J by 9 bases, and the region joining them spans 12 bases. As encoded in the germline V gene, CDR1 is SGHTA while CDR2 is FQGTGA. From its cysteine to its phenylalanine, the CDR3 spans 12 amino acids. Of the read, only the CDR3 DNA is kept; its 36 bases are in frame from base 1. TCRdb lists the instrument as Illumina HiSeq 1500. Clones were called with MiXCR by TCRdb after fastp trimmed the public reads at Q25, and only in-frame beta chains were retained. All rows with the same CDR3 protein become a single entry with the most common DNA and genes. The sample includes 250,000 to 350,000 distinct CDR3 sequences, with 25% observed a single time. The top ten constitute approximately 15% of the sample. Findings and caveats that apply to the study as a whole: In both this cohort and an independent roughly 350-donor cohort, the cumulative frequency of public TCR beta family members distinguished carriers of CMV infection plus the relevant HLA type. The ex vivo response was dominated by HLA-C-restricted CMV-specific TCR beta clonotypes, which also provided the single most frequent clonotype in two of eight donors.

This TCR came from a human donor in good health (CMV status not recorded). Some clones in this sample may be carry-over from other donors' samples. The chain is assembled from TRBV7-3 and TRBJ2-3; TRBD2 is a weak D gene call, 5 bases matching. Sequencing input: PBMCs. The DNA sequence reads TGTGCCAGCAGCCCCTCCTCGGGAACGCAGTATTTT. Its protein product is CASSPSSGTQYF.